One sample yielded the 17 T cell receptor beta chains listed below, sequenced in a study of early T cells in non-severe SARS-CoV-2 infection. TCRdb used MiXCR to reprocess the 5' RACE reads, holding one entry per CDR3 protein. This table holds around 70,000 distinct CDR3 sequences, 12% found once. Sequenced sample: whole blood. The receptors here all came from an adult who was a healthcare worker with PCR-confirmed SARS-CoV-2 infection or an uninfected control (not recorded which).

Ten or more counts support this clonotype. The chain couples TRBV29-1 to TRBJ1-1; D remains ambiguous. Trimming stripped 7 bases from V and 4 bases from J, with 13 bases between. This CDR3 comprises 12 residues. CDR1 and CDR2 from the germline V gene are SQVTM and ANQGSEA. This chain's CDR3 is CSARGYGTEAFF. Here the CDR3 DNA reads TGCAGCGCCCGAGGTTATGGCACTGAAGCTTTCTTT.

V and J are TRBV29-1 and TRBJ1-2; D is undetermined. The ends were cut back, 0 bases at V and 4 bases at J, with 12 bases in the middle. The CDR3 is 14 amino acids. CDR1 and CDR2 from the germline V gene are SQVTM and ANQGSEA. CDR3 amino acids: CSVEDPNSLYGYTF. DNA of the CDR3: TGCAGCGTTGAAGACCCGAATAGCCTCTATGGCTACACCTTC.

At least ten counts were recorded for this clonotype. At one of its ends the junction is not consistent with the germline gene, which may arise from a read error. The CDR3 nucleotides are TGTGCCAGCAGTCCCCTTCAGGGCCTGATGCTTTTT. Its protein is CASSPLQGLMLF. The gene calls are TRBV12-3 or TRBV12-4 and TRBJ2-2; D may be TRBD1 (5 bases). The CDR3 totals 12 residues.

The rearrangement joins TRBV12-3 or TRBV12-4 to TRBJ2-1, with 8 positions matching TRBD1. The length of the CDR3 is 13 residues. J lost 8 bases, V lost 6 bases, and 6 bases had no gene match. CDR3 DNA sequence: TGTGCCAGCAGCCAGGGGGCGCGGGATGAGCAGTTCTTC. This codes for CASSQGARDEQFF.

This clonotype was seen a handful of times. The chain uses TRBV6-1 and TRBJ2-2; D call uncertain. V was shortened by 6 bases and J by 2 bases, with 7 bases between the two germline ends. The CDR3 extends over 13 amino acids. Germline V gives CDR1 MNHNS, CDR2 SASEGT. The CDR3: CASRASNTGELFF. The DNA for the CDR3 is TGTGCCAGCAGGGCCAGTAACACCGGGGAGCTGTTTTTT.

This clonotype was seen at least ten times. The rearrangement joins TRBV4-3 to TRBJ2-1; 8 bases are a match to TRBD2. V was pared by 0 bases and J by 7 bases, with 11 bases of the junction left unmatched. This CDR3 has 17 amino acids. Per germline, CDR1 LGHNA and CDR2 YSLEER. The CDR3 DNA is TGCGCCAGCAGCCAAGATAGATCGGGACTAGGATTTAATGAGCAGTTCTTC. Translating it yields CASSQDRSGLGFNEQFF.

V and J are TRBV30 and TRBJ1-1, with 7 bases identical to TRBD1. This CDR3 comprises 12 residues. From germline, CDR1 is GTSNPN and CDR2 SVGIG (reference sequence). V shed 6 bases and J 6 bases; nucleotides not matched to a gene: 7. The CDR3 nucleotides read TGTGCCTGCCGAAGCCAGGGGGCTGAAGCTTTCTTT. Translating it yields CACRSQGAEAFF.

In this sample, this clonotype turned up many times. This chain joins TRBV6-5 and TRBJ2-2, with 8 bases lining up with TRBD2. There are 16 residues in the CDR3. The V gene end was trimmed by 0 bases and the J gene end by 5 bases; junction bases not matched to a gene: 5. From germline, CDR1 is MNHEY and CDR2 SVGAGI. CDR3 in DNA: TGTGCCAGCAGTTACTCGTCGGGGGGGAGGACCGGGGAGCTGTTTTTT. This sequence encodes CASSYSSGGRTGELFF.

This clonotype was recorded a few times. The CDR3 coding sequence is TGTGCCAGCAGGGACAGGGTCATGTCACCCCTCCACTTT. The encoded protein is CASRDRVMSPLHF. This chain uses TRBV12-3 or TRBV12-4 with TRBJ1-6; TRBD1 agrees at 8 bases. The CDR3 is 13 amino acids. V was clipped by 6 bases and J by 10 bases; unmatched bases: 5.

This clonotype has at least ten counts. The chain has TRBV20-1 and TRBJ1-5; unclear D gene. Trimming removed 5 bases from V and 3 bases from J, with 11 bases in between. CDR1 and CDR2 (germline): DFQATT, SNEGSKA (reference sequence). CDR3 size: 13 residues. CDR3 residues: CSAGRDANQPQHF. CDR3 DNA: TGCAGTGCTGGCCGAGACGCCAATCAGCCCCAGCATTTT.

The CDR3 region has the DNA TGCGCCAGCAGCTTGGAAGGTTGGGGACAGGGCTCCTACGAGCAGTACTTC. Translated, it gives CASSLEGWGQGSYEQYF. The J gene is TRBJ2-7, the V gene TRBV5-1, with TRBD1 matching 9 bases. This CDR3 contains 17 residues. Germline trimming cut 0 bases from V and 0 bases from J; bases unmatched to any gene: 7. The germline gives CDR1 SGHRS, CDR2 YFSETQ.

V gene TRBV5-1 combines with J gene TRBJ1-1, with D perhaps TRBD1 (6 bases). The germline CDR1 and CDR2 sequences are SGHRS and YFSETQ. This CDR3 has 13 residues. V was clipped by 5 bases and J by 3 bases, with 11 bases between them. The CDR3 reads CASRSPGDTEAFF. The CDR3 coding sequence is TGCGCCAGCAGATCCCCAGGGGACACTGAAGCTTTCTTT.

The chain combines TRBV7-6 with TRBJ2-7; 8 positions agree with TRBD2. The V segment lost 6 bases and the J segment 2 bases; nucleotides outside the gene matches: 6. The germline V gene has CDR1 SGHVS and CDR2 FNYEAQ. This CDR3 comprises 14 residues. This CDR3 reads CASSVAGPTYEQYF. CDR3 nucleotide sequence: TGTGCCAGCAGTGTAGCGGGGCCCACCTACGAGCAGTACTTC.

V is TRBV9 and J is TRBJ2-7; D gene ambiguous. CDR1 and CDR2 from the germline V gene are SGDLS and YYNGEE. Trimming took 2 bases from V and 6 from J, leaving 12 bases between them. CDR3 length equals 13 residues. CDR3 DNA: TGTGCCAGCAGCGTTAGTGACCGTGGCGAGCAGTACTTC. Its protein is CASSVSDRGEQYF.

Here the CDR3 reads CASSLQRTSGGVEQYF. In nucleotides, the CDR3 is TGTGCCAGCAGCTTGCAGCGCACTAGCGGGGGGGTCGAGCAGTACTTC. This chain uses TRBV11-2 with TRBJ2-7; 13 bases map to TRBD2. Germline CDR1 SGHAT, CDR2 FQNNGV. The J segment lost 6 bases and the V segment lost 3 bases, leaving 8 bases of the junction unmatched. The CDR3 spans 16 residues.

The sample holds a few counts of this clonotype. The chain joins TRBV5-1 to TRBJ2-3; TRBD2 is a possible D gene (5 bases). The CDR3 contains 14 residues. V lost 0 bases to trimming and J lost 2 bases, with 7 bases between them. The germline CDR1 and CDR2 sequences are SGHRS and YFSETQ. The CDR3 here is CASSLVLATDTQYF. The CDR3 DNA follows: TGCGCCAGCAGCTTGGTCCTAGCCACAGATACGCAGTATTTT.

V and J are TRBV19 and TRBJ1-2, with D maybe TRBD1 (5 bases). The V gene lost 7 bases and the J gene lost 1 base, with 16 bases spanning the gap. Germline CDR1 reads LNHDA; CDR2 reads SQIVND (reference sequence). The CDR3 is made up of 15 amino acids. The CDR3 nucleotides read TGTGCCAGTAAGATCGCCGGGACGAATAACTATGGCTACACCTTC. Translating it yields CASKIAGTNNYGYTF.